These T cell receptor beta chains were read from a single sample in a study of tumor-infiltrating lymphocytes in primary liver carcinoma. TCRdb independently ran MiXCR on the multiplex PCR reads; one entry per CDR3 protein. Here the sample spans about 35,000 distinct CDR3 sequences, just under 75% being singletons. The sample was liver tumor tissue from sampling region 4. These receptors originate from a man aged 35 to 55 with primary liver carcinoma and hepatitis B virus infection. The CDR3 runs from the conserved cysteine through the conserved F or W. The order of the fields is J gene, V gene, CDR3 protein.

j_call: -; v_call: TRBV11-2; cdr3_aa: CASSPVRGWVPDTQHF
j_call: TRBJ1-1; v_call: TRBV9; cdr3_aa: CASSVRDLNTEAFF
j_call: TRBJ1-6; v_call: TRBV4-2; cdr3_aa: CVSSQATGSTSPLHF
j_call: TRBJ2-1; v_call: TRBV6-1; cdr3_aa: CTSTEGQGAHNEQFF
j_call: TRBJ2-5; v_call: TRBV5-1; cdr3_aa: CASSFIAGEETQYF
j_call: TRBJ2-7; v_call: TRBV2; cdr3_aa: CASCEALQATF
j_call: TRBJ1-2; v_call: TRBV19; cdr3_aa: CASSATGTGGGYTF
j_call: TRBJ2-1; v_call: TRBV5-1; cdr3_aa: CASSSVQDNEQFF
j_call: TRBJ2-3; v_call: TRBV11-2; cdr3_aa: CASSEASQRLGVTDTQYF
j_call: TRBJ2-1; v_call: TRBV14; cdr3_aa: CASSAVVGWVNNEQSF
j_call: TRBJ2-5; v_call: TRBV28; cdr3_aa: CTSRRQGPETQYF
j_call: TRBJ1-4; v_call: TRBV7-9; cdr3_aa: CASSLGLTIEKLFF
j_call: TRBJ1-2; v_call: TRBV11-1; cdr3_aa: CATNHDRGANYGYTF
j_call: TRBJ2-5; v_call: TRBV30; cdr3_aa: CAMSKRSGETQYF
j_call: TRBJ2-7; v_call: TRBV10-3; cdr3_aa: CAIRAPPWTSLTSGKQYF
j_call: TRBJ2-2; v_call: TRBV6-1; cdr3_aa: CASKYTSGRRTGELFF
j_call: TRBJ2-1; v_call: TRBV7-2; cdr3_aa: CASSTTSVHEQFF
j_call: TRBJ2-3; v_call: TRBV11-2; cdr3_aa: CASSPPCLADTQYF
j_call: TRBJ2-5; v_call: TRBV12-3/TRBV12-4; cdr3_aa: CTSAQGQYQEAQYF
j_call: TRBJ2-1; v_call: TRBV14; cdr3_aa: CASSAIVGLVNNEQFF
j_call: TRBJ2-7; v_call: TRBV9; cdr3_aa: CVSSVGGGGYEQYF
j_call: TRBJ2-7; v_call: TRBV11-1; cdr3_aa: CASMGKRSYEQCF
j_call: TRBJ2-3; v_call: TRBV7-3; cdr3_aa: CARSLGAFSTDTQYF
j_call: TRBJ2-3; v_call: TRBV29-1; cdr3_aa: CSVEGREVTDTQYF
j_call: TRBJ2-4; v_call: TRBV11-1; cdr3_aa: CASIFPGNSGTKNIQYF
j_call: TRBJ2-5; v_call: TRBV10-3; cdr3_aa: CAISVSGETQYF
j_call: TRBJ1-5; v_call: TRBV11-2; cdr3_aa: CASSLTGQPNQPQHF
j_call: TRBJ2-6; v_call: TRBV28; cdr3_aa: CASSRSLGGAGANILTF
j_call: TRBJ2-6; v_call: TRBV14; cdr3_aa: CASSLRWTVLLSGANVLTF
j_call: TRBJ1-3; v_call: TRBV6-6; cdr3_aa: CAGSPGGDAGNTIYF
j_call: TRBJ2-7; v_call: TRBV20-1; cdr3_aa: CSAEGGRAYEQYF
j_call: TRBJ2-1; v_call: TRBV6-1; cdr3_aa: CASVPSYNGQFF
j_call: TRBJ2-5; v_call: TRBV29-1; cdr3_aa: CSVLENHETQYF
j_call: TRBJ2-1; v_call: TRBV9; cdr3_aa: CASSPLPAGGHDEQLF
j_call: TRBJ2-2; v_call: TRBV4-3; cdr3_aa: CASSQTTSRHTNTGELFF
j_call: TRBJ2-5; v_call: TRBV29-1; cdr3_aa: CSFRTTSFQEAQYF
j_call: TRBJ2-1; v_call: TRBV20-1; cdr3_aa: CSARPGIGDNEQFF
j_call: TRBJ1-5; v_call: TRBV12-3/TRBV12-4; cdr3_aa: CASRQTGLPDPLQHF
j_call: TRBJ2-4; v_call: TRBV6-1; cdr3_aa: CASSVTGGFGENIQYF